The source of this T cell receptor (beta chain) is a study of T cells in women clearing cervical HPV infection. Overall study findings and caveats: CIN3+ cases had significantly higher TCR richness than controls; evenness did not differ.

Turning to this clone: No antigen is known for it.

Generated by immunoSEQ multiplex PCR, the TCRdb table keeps only in-frame clones and is missing some. Its listing shows about 48,000 clones. The clonotype was recovered from a woman between 18 and 69 years old with a cervical HPV16 infection that either progressed to CIN3+ or cleared (not recorded which). The sample was blood buffy coat.

The CDR3 loop reads CASSLISPTYEQYF. The CDR3 DNA, read in part, is TGTGCCAGCAGCTTAATTTCCCCCACCTACGAG. The chain links TRBV7-9 to TRBJ2-7; D not certain. Read coverage stops 3 residues before the CDR3 terminus; the germline J gene supplies the remainder. Germline loops: CDR1 SEHNR, CDR2 FQNEAQ (reference sequence). This CDR3 comprises 14 residues. Between the trimmed V and J ends, which lost 2 bases and 2 bases, there was a span of 10 bases.